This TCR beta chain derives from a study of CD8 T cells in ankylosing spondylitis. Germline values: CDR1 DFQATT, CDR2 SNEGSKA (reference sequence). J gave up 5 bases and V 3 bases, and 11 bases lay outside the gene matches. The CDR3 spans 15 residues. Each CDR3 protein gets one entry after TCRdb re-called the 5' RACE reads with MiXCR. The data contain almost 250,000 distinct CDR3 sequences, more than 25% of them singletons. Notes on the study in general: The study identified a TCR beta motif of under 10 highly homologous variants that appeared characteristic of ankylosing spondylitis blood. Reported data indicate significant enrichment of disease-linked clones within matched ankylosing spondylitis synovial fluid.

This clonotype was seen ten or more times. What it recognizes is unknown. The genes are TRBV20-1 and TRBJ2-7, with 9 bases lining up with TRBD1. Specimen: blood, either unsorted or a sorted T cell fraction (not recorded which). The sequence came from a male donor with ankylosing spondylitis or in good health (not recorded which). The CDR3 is CSASAPGTGLHEQYF. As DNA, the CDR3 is TGCAGTGCTAGCGCACCCGGGACAGGGCTCCACGAGCAGTACTTC.